These 5 T cell receptor beta chains originate from one sample sequenced in a study of blood T cell repertoires in COVID-19. TCRdb's table, derived via immunoSEQ multiplex PCR, lists solely in-frame clones and lacks some. The sample shows about 220,000 clones, approximately 85% of them seen only once. Sequencing was carried out using peripheral blood. Receptors were obtained from a woman aged 70-85 years with COVID-19, enrolled during active disease.

Regarding this clone: The sample has other DNA sequences that encode this CDR3 too. The chain joins TRBV9 to TRBJ1-2, with D possibly TRBD1 on 5 matching bases. CDR3 length: 14 residues. With 0 bases removed from V and 3 bases from J, the gap between germline ends came to 9 bases. Germline V gene sequence: CDR1 SGDLS, CDR2 YYNGEE. The CDR3 DNA sequence: TGTGCCAGCAGCGTAGGTACAGGCTACTATGGCTACACCTTC. Its translation: CASSVGTGYYGYTF. The whole variable domain, remainder taken from reference TRBV9 and TRBJ1-2, is DSGVTQTPKHLITATGQRVTLRCSPRSGDLSVYWYQQSLDQGLQFLIQYYNGEERAKGNILERFSAQQFPDLHSELNLSSLELGDSALYFCASSVGTGYYGYTFGSGTRLTVV.

This sequence joins TRBV5-1 and TRBJ1-3, with 7 bases aligning to TRBD1. Looked up from germline, CDR1 is SGHRS and CDR2 is YFSETQ. This CDR3 contains 16 residues. Unmatched junction bases numbered 7, after V lost 4 bases and J lost 0 bases. The CDR3 reads CASSAGQDGSGNTIYF. In DNA form, the CDR3 reads TGCGCCAGCAGCGCCGGACAGGACGGCTCTGGAAACACCATATATTTT.

This rearrangement joins TRBV6-1 to TRBJ1-5; 9 bases match TRBD1. The germline V gene encodes CDR1 MNHNS and CDR2 SASEGT. CDR3 length: 14 amino acids. Trimming cost V 2 bases and J 6 bases; bases outside gene matches: 2. The CDR3 reads CASSETGGGQPQHF. DNA for the CDR3: TGTGCCAGCAGTGAAACAGGGGGCGGTCAGCCCCAGCATTTT.

The chain is built from TRBV9 and TRBJ1-4; unclear D gene. This CDR3 is built from 15 residues. Trimming took 3 bases from V and 3 from J, leaving 12 bases between them. Germline V gives CDR1 SGDLS, CDR2 YYNGEE. CDR3 DNA: TGTGCCAGCAGCGAAAGAGCCGGGGCTAATGAAAAACTGTTTTTT. This codes for CASSERAGANEKLFF.

The V gene is TRBV29-1, the J gene TRBJ1-1; 7 bases align to TRBD1. The V and J ends lost 4 bases and 0 bases, in that order; junction bases with no gene match: 2. Germline assignment: CDR1 SQVTM and CDR2 ANQGSEA. There are 13 residues in the CDR3. For the CDR3, the DNA is TGCAGCGTTGGGGACAGCCTGAACACTGAAGCTTTCTTT. This codes for CSVGDSLNTEAFF.